A selection of T cell receptor beta chains follows, all from one sample in a study of graft-versus-host responses after intestinal transplantation. Measured with immunoSEQ multiplex PCR; TCRdb has only the in-frame clones, and not every one. This sample has around 15,000 clones, with 60% to 80% found just once. Sequencing used ileum tissue, obtained roughly 450 days after intestinal transplant. These receptors came from a human patient who received an intestinal transplant, so some T cells may come from the graft donor. Both conserved end residues are part of each CDR3. Each record gives: J gene, clone size, D gene, V gene, CDR3 protein, CDR3 DNA. The D gene is left open where the match is weak. Clone sizes are given selectively: once, few, many, or a class where the clone is expanded.

>TRBJ1-2|-|-|TRBV5-6
CASSLGRGLGYTF
TGTGCCAGCAGCTTGGGGAGAGGGCTTGGCTACACCTTC
>TRBJ2-1|once|TRBD1|TRBV19
CASSIKWTGTNEQFF
TGTGCCAGTAGTATTAAGTGGACAGGGACGAATGAGCAGTTCTTC
>TRBJ2-3|-|TRBD1|TRBV9
CASSPFGTGDTDTQYF
TGTGCCAGCAGCCCCTTCGGGACAGGGGACACAGATACGCAGTATTTT
>TRBJ2-1|-|TRBD2|TRBV29-1
CSVVLGLAVYNEQFF
TGCAGCGTTGTCCTAGGACTAGCGGTATACAATGAGCAGTTCTTC
>TRBJ1-1|-|-|TRBV2
CASSDSGTEAFF
TGTGCCAGCAGTGATTCTGGGACTGAAGCTTTCTTT
>TRBJ1-4|-|TRBD1|TRBV2
CASSQGGPRTGEKLFF
TGTGCCAGCAGTCAAGGGGGACCGCGGACAGGGGAAAAACTGTTTTTT
>TRBJ1-1|once|-|TRBV7-9
CASSLSGVSTEAFF
TGTGCCAGCAGCTTATCAGGGGTGAGCACTGAAGCTTTCTTT
>TRBJ2-7|-|-|TRBV10-3
CAISESTGTEQYF
TGTGCCATCAGTGAGTCGACGGGGACCGAGCAGTACTTC
>TRBJ1-4|-|-|TRBV5-1
CASSLGQVGEKLFF
TGCGCCAGCAGCTTGGGACAGGTTGGAGAAAAACTGTTTTTT
>TRBJ2-1|-|-|TRBV5-4
CASSLVTGNNEQFF
TGTGCCAGCAGCTTGGTAACGGGGAACAATGAGCAGTTCTTC
>TRBJ2-7|once|-|TRBV13
CASSFSGVAYEQYF
TGTGCCAGCAGCTTCTCGGGGGTTGCCTACGAGCAGTACTTC
>TRBJ2-5|-|-|TRBV14
CASSQEGRGSQETQYF
TGTGCCAGCAGCCAAGAGGGGCGGGGCAGTCAAGAGACCCAGTACTTC
>TRBJ2-5|-|-|TRBV5-1
CASSFGGLQETQYF
TGCGCCAGCAGCTTCGGGGGCCTCCAAGAGACCCAGTACTTC
>TRBJ1-5|-|-|TRBV6-1
CASSLGNQPQHF
TGTGCCAGCAGCCTAGGCAATCAGCCCCAGCATTTT
>TRBJ2-5|-|TRBD1|TRBV5-6
CASSPDRDRMIETQYF
TGTGCCAGCAGCCCCGACAGGGATCGAATGATCGAGACCCAGTACTTC
>TRBJ2-7|-|TRBD2|TRBV9
CASSVLAGSTYEQYF
TGTGCCAGCAGCGTGCTAGCGGGGTCTACATACGAGCAGTACTTC
>TRBJ1-2|-|TRBD1|TRBV7-8
CASTDRADYGYTF
TGTGCCAGCACCGACAGGGCTGACTATGGCTACACCTTC
>TRBJ2-7|-|-|TRBV6-5
CASSSLGPPGEQYF
TGTGCCAGCAGTTCCCTCGGACCCCCGGGCGAGCAGTACTTC
>TRBJ1-5|-|-|TRBV6-1
CASSEAVGGQPQHF
TGTGCCAGCAGTGAAGCGGTTGGGGGTCAGCCCCAGCATTTT
>TRBJ1-2|-|-|TRBV25-1
CASTGGDWGGYTF
TGTGCCAGCACGGGAGGGGATTGGGGTGGCTACACCTTC
>TRBJ2-7|-|-|TRBV6-1
CASIKDGDYEQYF
TGTGCCAGCATCAAGGACGGAGATTACGAGCAGTACTTC
>TRBJ1-1|-|-|TRBV6-1
CASPTALLMNTEAFF
TGTGCCAGCCCAACAGCGCTACTCATGAACACTGAAGCTTTCTTT